The present T cell receptor (beta chain) was sequenced within a study of a mutant IDH1 vaccine in newly diagnosed glioma. The CDR3 sequence is 13 residues long. Trimming removed 6 bases at V and 6 bases at J, with 11 bases between. The germline gives CDR1 SGHNT, CDR2 YENEEA. Regarding this clone: Antigen: not known.

Time point denoted: week 5, during vaccination. Each dose delivered 300 ug of mutant IDH1 20-mer peptide subcutaneously with imiquimod. This table comes from immunoSEQ multiplex PCR, and its TCRdb copy is limited to in-frame clones, with some not included. The sample holds 40,000 or so clones, 91% seen once. This TCR derives from a man aged 50 to 59 with glioma. The J gene is TRBJ2-2, the V gene TRBV11-3; D might be TRBD2 (6 bases). Sequences were derived from PBMCs, sampled from a glioma patient whose treatment included an IDH1 peptide vaccine. The DNA for the CDR3 is TGTGCCAGCAGTTTACGGGAGTCCGGGGAGCTGTTTTTT. Translated, it gives CASSLRESGELFF.